This T cell receptor beta chain stems from a study of beta chain features in type 1 diabetes. The overall study: There were 90 million to 110 million sorted cells examined across all samples. General observations from the study: Within each of all four CD4+ subsets, Type 1 diabetes patients had TCRB CDR3s that were moderately but significantly shorter.

The investigators reverse transcribed all of the isolated RNA, so they sequenced expressed TCRB transcripts. The assay was immunoSEQ multiplex PCR, and TCRdb's table has in-frame clones only and misses some. Of 160,000 or so clones in the sample, about 63% were seen once. V lost 4 bases to trimming and J lost 2 bases; unmatched junction nucleotides: 7. The CDR3 extends over 14 amino acids. Germline V gene data show CDR1 as SQVTM and CDR2 as ANQGSEA. This clone has a handful of counts. Its antigen is as yet unknown. The sequence was collected from a man younger than 45 with type 1 diabetes. The V and J genes are TRBV29-1 and TRBJ2-5, with TRBD1 matching over 7 bases. The sample consisted of naive CD4+ T cells from blood. This CDR3 reads CSVVTGASQETQYF. The CDR3 nucleotides are TGCAGCGTTGTCACAGGGGCCTCTCAAGAGACCCAGTACTTC.